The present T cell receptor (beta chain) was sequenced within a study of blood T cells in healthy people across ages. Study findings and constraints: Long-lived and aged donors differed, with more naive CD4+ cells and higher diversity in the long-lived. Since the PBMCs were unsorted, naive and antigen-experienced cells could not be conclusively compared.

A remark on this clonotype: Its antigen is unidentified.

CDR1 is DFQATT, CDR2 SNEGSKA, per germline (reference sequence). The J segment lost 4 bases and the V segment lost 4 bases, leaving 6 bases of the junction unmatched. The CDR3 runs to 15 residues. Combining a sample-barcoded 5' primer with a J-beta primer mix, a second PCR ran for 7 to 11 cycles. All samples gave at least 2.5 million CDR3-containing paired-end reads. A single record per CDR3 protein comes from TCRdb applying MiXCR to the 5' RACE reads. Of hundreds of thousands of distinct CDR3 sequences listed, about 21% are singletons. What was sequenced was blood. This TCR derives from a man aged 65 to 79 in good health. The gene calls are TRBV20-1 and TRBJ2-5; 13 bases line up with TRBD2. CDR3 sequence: CSAITSGRALETQYF. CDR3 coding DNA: TGCAGTGCTATAACTAGCGGGAGGGCCTTAGAGACCCAGTACTTC.